This note documents a single T cell receptor beta chain sequence. Germline assignment: CDR1 SNHLY and CDR2 FYNNEI. Trimming left V 0 bases short and J 0 bases short, with 20 bases between. The CDR3 has 19 amino acids. These data belong to a study of blood T cell repertoires in COVID-19. In the study overall: The study drew acute and convalescent COVID-19 samples from the United States, Italy and Spain. The cDNA or gDNA used as material had been derived from T cells, B-cell-depleted T cells, or PBMCs.

Per the study methods: From reference gene primer amplification, estimates of nucleated cell counts were derived. The protocol was immunoSEQ multiplex PCR, while the TCRdb copy is restricted to in-frame clones and leaves out a portion. D and trimming come from the DNA, and the V and J calls and clone size come from that table. The sample carries roughly 50,000 clones, under 90% recorded once. Sequenced: peripheral blood. The receptor was derived from a man in his fifties with acute or convalescent COVID-19. The chain recombines TRBV2 with TRBJ2-5; tentatively, D is TRBD1 (6 bases). The DNA of the CDR3 is TGTGCCAGCAGTGAAGCGACAATTAAAATACAGGGTAACCAAGAGACCCAGTACTTC. Protein sequence: CASSEATIKIQGNQETQYF.